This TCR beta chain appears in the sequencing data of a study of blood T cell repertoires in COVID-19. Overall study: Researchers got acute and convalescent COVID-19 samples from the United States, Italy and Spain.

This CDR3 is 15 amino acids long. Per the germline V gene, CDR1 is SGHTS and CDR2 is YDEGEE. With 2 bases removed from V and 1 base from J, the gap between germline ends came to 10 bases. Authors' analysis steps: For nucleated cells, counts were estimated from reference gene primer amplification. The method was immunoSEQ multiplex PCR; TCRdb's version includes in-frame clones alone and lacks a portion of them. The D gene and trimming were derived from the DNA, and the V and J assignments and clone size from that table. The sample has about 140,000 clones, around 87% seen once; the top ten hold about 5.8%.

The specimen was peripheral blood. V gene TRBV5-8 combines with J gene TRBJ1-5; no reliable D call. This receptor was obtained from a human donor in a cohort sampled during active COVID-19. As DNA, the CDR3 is TGTGCCAGCAGCTTATGGGCGCAAAGCAATCAGCCCCAGCATTTT. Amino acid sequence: CASSLWAQSNQPQHF.